This T cell receptor beta chain was found in a study of cytomegalovirus exposure and HLA in healthy donors. This CDR3 comprises 13 residues. Trimming removed 8 bases at V and 4 bases at J, with 11 bases between. The germline V gene encodes CDR1 SNHLY and CDR2 FYNNEI. This PCR relied on a set of 60 Vbeta primers and 13 Jbeta primers. Data came from immunoSEQ multiplex PCR; TCRdb stores just in-frame clones and leaves some out. This sample has 210,000 or so clones, with more than 60% found just once. General study results and limits: Earlier analysis looked at TCR beta V segments, and most were productive about 87% or about 30% of the time.

As concerns this clone: The antigen is not known.

The sequence derives from a young woman in good health and CMV-seropositive. The sample taken for sequencing was PBMCs. The J gene is TRBJ2-2, the V gene TRBV2; perhaps TRBD1 as D (5 bases). The CDR3 sequence is CASGRDSTGELFF. Here the CDR3 DNA reads TGTGCCAGCGGGCGAGACAGCACCGGGGAGCTGTTTTTT.